The 29 T cell receptor beta chains presented below share a single source sample, sequenced in a study of T cell responses to AZD1222 COVID-19 vaccine. The protocol was immunoSEQ multiplex PCR, while the TCRdb copy is restricted to in-frame clones and leaves out a portion. The data show approximately 170,000 clones, with roughly 92% seen just once and over 1.5% held by the top ten. This specimen was peripheral blood, taken on day 0 of AZD1222 vaccination. The receptors derive from an adult in good health.

This clone was counted a single time. The gene calls are TRBV2 and TRBJ1-5, with D perhaps TRBD1 (6 bases). CDR1 is SNHLY, CDR2 FYNNEI, per germline. The V gene lost 5 bases and the J gene lost 4 bases, with 12 bases spanning the gap. CDR3 length equals 14 residues. The CDR3 loop is CASSPQGLNQPQHF. The CDR3 region has the DNA TGTGCCAGCAGTCCACAGGGACTAAATCAGCCCCAGCATTTT.

The J gene is TRBJ1-2, the V gene TRBV6-6; TRBD1 matches at 8 bases. The CDR3 spans 13 residues. Trimming at V came to 7 bases and at J to 4 bases, leaving 5 bases not matched to a gene. Per the germline V gene, CDR1 is MNHNY and CDR2 is SVGAGI (reference sequence). Here the CDR3 DNA reads TGTGCCAGCACCCGACAGGGGACCTATGGCTACACCTTC. It codes for CASTRQGTYGYTF.

A note on this clone: The same CDR3 also results from other DNA sequences found in this sample. This chain uses TRBV5-1 with TRBJ2-2, with 7 bases identical to TRBD2. The V and J ends lost 0 bases and 1 base, in that order; junction bases with no gene match: 3. Germline lookup yields CDR1 SGHRS and CDR2 YFSETQ. This CDR3 is built from 16 residues. The CDR3 loop is CASSLGLAVNTGELFF. CDR3 nucleotide sequence: TGCGCCAGCAGCTTGGGACTAGCCGTGAACACCGGGGAGCTGTTTTTT.

V usage is TRBV4-1 and J usage is TRBJ2-7; TRBD2 aligns across 7 bases. Germline CDR1 MGHRA, CDR2 YSYEKL. With 1 base clipped from V and 3 bases from J, the junction kept 15 bases outside the gene matches. CDR3 size: 18 residues. The CDR3 nucleotides are TGCGCCAGCAGCCAAGGGGTGGCGGCTAGCGGACTGGGCTACGAGCAGTACTTC. Amino acid sequence: CASSQGVAASGLGYEQYF.

The chain recombines TRBV7-9 with TRBJ1-2; 9 bases map to TRBD1. Germline lookup yields CDR1 SEHNR and CDR2 FQNEAQ (reference sequence). The CDR3 sequence is 18 residues long. Germline trimming cut 5 bases from V and 6 bases from J; bases unmatched to any gene: 19. In nucleotides, the CDR3 is TGTGCCAGCAGCCGCCGATTGGACAGGGGACTACCATCGAATGGCTACACCTTC. Protein: CASSRRLDRGLPSNGYTF. The whole variable domain, filled in from reference TRBV7-9 and TRBJ1-2, reads DTGVSQNPRHKITKRGQNVTFRCDPISEHNRLYWYRQTLGQGPEFLTYFQNEAQLEKSRLLSDRFSAERPKGSFSTLEIQRTEQGDSAMYLCASSRRLDRGLPSNGYTFGSGTRLTVV.

The chain recombines TRBV7-9 with TRBJ2-7; tentatively, D is TRBD1 (5 bases). CDR1 and CDR2 (germline): SEHNR, FQNEAQ (reference sequence). This CDR3 spans 14 amino acids. V shed 1 base and J shed 0 bases, with 7 bases lying between them. The CDR3 sequence is CASSLGTSSYEQYF. The CDR3, as DNA: TGTGCCAGCAGCTTAGGGACAAGCTCCTACGAGCAGTACTTC.

The chain couples TRBV27 to TRBJ2-7; D gene ambiguous. The V gene lost 3 bases and the J gene lost 1 base, with 1 base spanning the gap. CDR1 and CDR2 (germline): MNHEY, SMNVEV (reference sequence). The CDR3 sequence is 11 residues long. CDR3 in amino acids: CASSLSYEQYF. In DNA form, the CDR3 reads TGTGCCAGCAGTTTGTCCTACGAGCAGTACTTC.

This chain connects TRBV7-2 to TRBJ1-1; D is unresolved. In germline, CDR1 is SGHTA, CDR2 FQGNSA. V lost 4 bases, J lost 5 bases, and 14 bases lay in between. The CDR3 is 14 amino acids. As DNA, the CDR3 is TGTGCCAGCAGCTCTCGCCGGGGAAGGACTGAAGCTTTCTTT. This translates into CASSSRRGRTEAFF. The entire variable domain, with the rest obtained from reference TRBV7-2 and TRBJ1-1, is as follows: GAGVSQSPSNKVTEKGKDVELRCDPISGHTALYWYRQSLGQGLEFLIYFQGNSAPDKSGLPSDRFSAERTGGSVSTLTIQRTQQEDSAVYLCASSSRRGRTEAFFGQGTRLTVV.

The genes are TRBV28 and TRBJ1-6; a possible D gene is TRBD1 (5 bases). The germline gives CDR1 MDHEN, CDR2 SYDVKM. The CDR3 length is 16 residues. Trimming removed 6 bases at V and 7 bases at J, with 19 bases between. The DNA for the CDR3 is TGTGCCAGCAGCTCCGGGGGATCAGGGCTAAATTCACCCCTCCACTTT. Translating gives CASSSGGSGLNSPLHF.

This rearrangement joins TRBV4-1 to TRBJ1-5, with D hard to call. Germline values: CDR1 MGHRA, CDR2 YSYEKL. CDR3 size: 15 residues. Trimming took off 0 bases at V and 0 bases at J, with 6 bases between the two ends. CDR3 nucleotides: TGCGCCAGCAGCCAAGATCTAATTAGCAATCAGCCCCAGCATTTT. It encodes CASSQDLISNQPQHF.

The V call is TRBV5-1, the J call TRBJ2-7, with 9 bases matching TRBD1. V lost 4 bases and J lost 0; bases outside the gene matches: 8. Per germline, CDR1 SGHRS and CDR2 YFSETQ. The CDR3 extends over 16 amino acids. In DNA, the CDR3 is TGCGCCAGCAGCGGCGGGGGACAGGGCAGCTCCTACGAGCAGTACTTC. This sequence encodes CASSGGGQGSSYEQYF.

This clone was seen just once. The chain carries TRBV5-1 and TRBJ2-7, with unresolved D. The CDR3 sequence is 14 residues long. Germline assignment: CDR1 SGHRS and CDR2 YFSETQ. The V end lost 0 bases, the J end lost 0 bases, and 7 bases lay between the germline ends. The chain's CDR3 is CASSLARPSYEQYF. For the CDR3, the DNA is TGCGCCAGCAGCTTGGCCAGGCCCTCCTACGAGCAGTACTTC.

The chain carries TRBV7-9 and TRBJ1-3; D is ambiguous. V lost 11 bases and J lost 4, with 9 bases in between. The CDR3 is 11 residues long. Germline lookup yields CDR1 SEHNR and CDR2 FQNEAQ (reference sequence). This chain's CDR3 is CAPARGNTIYF. The CDR3 region has the DNA TGTGCCCCCGCCAGAGGAAACACCATATATTTT.

The chain has TRBV4-1 and TRBJ1-4; possibly TRBD1 for D (5 bases). This CDR3 comprises 16 residues. From germline, CDR1 is MGHRA and CDR2 YSYEKL. The V end lost 4 bases, the J end lost 1 base, and 13 bases lay between the germline ends. The CDR3 DNA reads as TGCGCCAGCAGCCCATCTCCTAGGGGAACTAATGAAAAACTGTTTTTT. It translates to CASSPSPRGTNEKLFF.

The V and J genes are TRBV14 and TRBJ2-2, with D unclear. This CDR3 has 16 residues. The ends were cut back, 2 bases at V and 3 bases at J, with 13 bases in the middle. Germline CDR1 and CDR2: SGHDN and FVKESK. The CDR3 region is CASSQRVSRYTGELFF. Here the CDR3 DNA reads TGTGCCAGCAGCCAAAGGGTTTCCAGATACACCGGGGAGCTGTTTTTT. The full variable domain, rest sourced from reference TRBV14 and TRBJ2-2, is EAGVTQFPSHSVIEKGQTVTLRCDPISGHDNLYWYRRVMGKEIKFLLHFVKESKQDESGMPNNRFLAERTGGTYSTLKVQPAELEDSGVYFCASSQRVSRYTGELFFGEGSRLTVL.

The CDR3 nucleotides read TGTGCCAGCAGCCAAGTCATCGGGGGCCCCCCCACAGATACGCAGTATTTT. As protein: CASSQVIGGPPTDTQYF. This chain connects TRBV14 to TRBJ2-3; D possibly uses TRBD1 or TRBD2 (6 bases each). Trimming removed 1 base at V and 2 bases at J, with 16 bases between. This CDR3 is 17 amino acids long. CDR1 is SGHDN and CDR2 is FVKESK in the germline V gene.

The rearrangement links TRBV5-5 to TRBJ2-6; D gene uncertain. The CDR3 covers 15 residues. Germline V gene sequence: CDR1 SGHKS, CDR2 YYEKEE (reference sequence). V lost 4 bases to trimming and J lost 1 base, with 9 bases between them. In DNA form, the CDR3 reads TGTGCCAGCAGCCTAAGTTCTTCTGGGGCCAACGTCCTGACTTTC. Protein sequence: CASSLSSSGANVLTF.

The chain employs TRBV2 and TRBJ1-2; 9 bases match TRBD1. Germline-derived CDR1 and CDR2 are SNHLY and FYNNEI. This CDR3 spans 15 amino acids. After removal of 3 bases from V and 4 bases from J, the junction contained 6 bases not matched to a gene. The DNA of the CDR3 is TGTGCCAGCAGTGAGAAGGGGACAGGGACCTATGGCTACACCTTC. This codes for CASSEKGTGTYGYTF. The variable domain in full, with the rest retrieved from reference TRBV2 and TRBJ1-2, is EPEVTQTPSHQVTQMGQEVILRCVPISNHLYFYWYRQILGQKVEFLVSFYNNEISEKSEIFDDQFSVERPDGSNFTLKIRSTKLEDSAMYFCASSEKGTGTYGYTFGSGTRLTVV.

The chain is built from TRBV27 and TRBJ1-3; D is ambiguous. The CDR3 contains 14 residues. The V end was cut by 4 bases, the J end by 0 bases, with 7 bases between. Per the germline V gene, CDR1 is MNHEY and CDR2 is SMNVEV (reference sequence). As DNA, the CDR3 is TGTGCCAGCAGTTCCGTGAACTCTGGAAACACCATATATTTT. Protein sequence: CASSSVNSGNTIYF.

This rearrangement joins TRBV18 to TRBJ1-1; D remains unclear. CDR3 size: 12 residues. Germline CDR1 is KGHSH and CDR2 is LQKENI. The germline V and J ends were trimmed by 6 bases and 1 base, with 6 bases remaining between them. CDR3 DNA sequence: TGTGCCAGCTCCTGGGGGAACACTGAAGCTTTCTTT. This translates into CASSWGNTEAFF.

The V gene is TRBV5-1, the J gene TRBJ1-1, with D uncertain. Germline assignment: CDR1 SGHRS and CDR2 YFSETQ. V lost 0 bases, J lost 2 bases, and 8 bases lay in between. This CDR3 comprises 14 residues. CDR3 sequence: CASSLGGHNTEAFF. The CDR3 DNA reads as TGCGCCAGCAGCTTGGGCGGGCATAACACTGAAGCTTTCTTT.

This chain connects TRBV3-1 (or the pseudogene TRBV3-2) to TRBJ1-1; 9 nucleotides align to TRBD1. Trimming cost V 1 base and J 4 bases; bases outside gene matches: 1. This CDR3 has 14 residues. The germline gives CDR1 LGHDT, CDR2 YNNKEL (reference sequence). The CDR3 is CASSQGTGVTEAFF. DNA of the CDR3: TGTGCCAGCAGCCAAGGGACAGGGGTCACTGAAGCTTTCTTT.

The V gene is TRBV18, the J gene TRBJ1-3; D remains ambiguous. The V gene's germline CDR1 is KGHSH and CDR2 LQKENI. V was cut by 2 bases and J by 4 bases, with 6 bases left in between. The CDR3 totals 13 residues. The CDR3 reads CASSPGPGNTIYF. The CDR3, as DNA: TGTGCCAGCTCACCAGGTCCCGGAAACACCATATATTTT. The full variable domain, its missing parts supplied by reference TRBV18 and TRBJ1-3, is NAGVMQNPRHLVRRRGQEARLRCSPMKGHSHVYWYRQLPEEGLKFMVYLQKENIIDESGMPKERFSAEFPKEGPSILRIQQVVRGDSAAYFCASSPGPGNTIYFGEGSWLTVV.

V and J are TRBV9 and TRBJ1-2; D is possibly TRBD1 (6 bases). The CDR3 is made up of 15 amino acids. CDR1 and CDR2 from the germline V gene are SGDLS and YYNGEE. The ends were cut back, 0 bases at V and 8 bases at J, with 17 bases in the middle. CDR3 in DNA: TGTGCCAGCAGCGTAGACACCGCGGGGGGCCCGGGCTACACCTTC. Its protein product is CASSVDTAGGPGYTF.

The chain couples TRBV7-2 to TRBJ2-1, with 10 bases matching TRBD2. Unmatched junction bases numbered 4, after V lost 1 base and J lost 7 bases. The V gene's germline CDR1 is SGHTA and CDR2 FQGNSA. The CDR3 covers 15 residues. CDR3: CASSLVPGLANEQFF. The CDR3 DNA is TGTGCCAGCAGCTTAGTCCCGGGACTAGCGAATGAGCAGTTCTTC.

The CDR3: CATCCMVATNEKLFF. CDR3 DNA: TGTGCCACCTGCTGCATGGTTGCAACTAATGAAAAACTGTTTTTT. The rearrangement uses TRBV24-1 and TRBJ1-4; D gene uncertain. CDR1 and CDR2 from the germline V gene are KGHDR and SFDVKD. This CDR3 spans 15 amino acids. Trimming removed 9 bases at V and 0 bases at J, with 13 bases between.

The chain uses TRBV18 and TRBJ1-2, with 7 positions matching TRBD1. The germline CDR1 and CDR2 sequences are KGHSH and LQKENI. The ends lost 0 bases at V and 2 bases at J; junction bases unmatched: 3. This CDR3 comprises 15 residues. The CDR3 coding sequence is TGTGCCAGCTCACCACCGGGCAGGGGGAACTATGGCTACACCTTC. Its translation is CASSPPGRGNYGYTF.

This chain links TRBV18 with TRBJ1-2; D uncertain. The germline V gene has CDR1 KGHSH and CDR2 LQKENI. The CDR3 is 13 amino acids. Trimming cost V 6 bases and J 3 bases, with 11 bases left between them. The CDR3 loop reads CASSQDTDYGYTF. The CDR3 coding sequence is TGTGCCAGCTCTCAAGACACGGACTATGGCTACACCTTC.

The chain recombines TRBV5-5 with TRBJ2-7; 11 bases are a match to TRBD1. Losses at the gene ends were 9 bases for V and 7 bases for J; bases not matched to a gene: 9. This CDR3 contains 13 residues. CDR1 is SGHKS and CDR2 is YYEKEE in the germline V gene (reference sequence). The CDR3, as DNA: TGTGCCACTACTCGGGACAGGGGGAGTGAGCAGTACTTC. Its translation: CATTRDRGSEQYF. Full variable domain (outside the CDR3, taken from reference TRBV5-5 and TRBJ2-7): DAGVTQSPTHLIKTRGQQVTLRCSPISGHKSVSWYQQVLGQGPQFIFQYYEKEERGRGNFPDRFSARQFPNYSSELNVNALLLGDSALYLCATTRDRGSEQYFGPGTRLTVT.